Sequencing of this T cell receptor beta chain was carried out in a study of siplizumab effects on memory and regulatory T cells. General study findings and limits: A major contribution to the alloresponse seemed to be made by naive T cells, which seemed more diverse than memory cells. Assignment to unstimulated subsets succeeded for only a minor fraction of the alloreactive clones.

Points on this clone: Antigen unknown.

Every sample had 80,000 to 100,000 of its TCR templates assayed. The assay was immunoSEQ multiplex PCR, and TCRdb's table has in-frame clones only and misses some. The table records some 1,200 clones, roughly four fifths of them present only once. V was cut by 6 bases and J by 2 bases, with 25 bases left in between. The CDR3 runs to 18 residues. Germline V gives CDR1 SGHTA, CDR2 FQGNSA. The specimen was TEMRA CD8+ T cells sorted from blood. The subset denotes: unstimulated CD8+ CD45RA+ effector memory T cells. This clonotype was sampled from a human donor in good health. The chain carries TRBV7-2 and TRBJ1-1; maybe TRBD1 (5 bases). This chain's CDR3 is CASSVSEGRVGFNTEAFF. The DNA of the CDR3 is TGTGCCAGCAGTGTCTCCGAGGGGCGGGTTGGGTTCAACACTGAAGCTTTCTTT.